Listed below are T cell receptor beta chains from one sample, sequenced in a study of blood T cells in healthy people across ages. TCRdb re-analysed the 5' RACE reads in MiXCR, keeping a single row per CDR3 protein. The sample consists of more than 1 million distinct CDR3 sequences, roughly 45% of them appearing once. The sample consisted of blood. These receptors were collected from a woman in her sixties or seventies in good health. The CDR3 runs from the conserved cysteine through the conserved F or W. The order of the fields is J gene, D gene, clone size, V gene, CDR3 protein, CDR3 DNA. A D gene is named only where the DNA matches it firmly. Size is omitted from some rows. Given values are once, few, many or a class for expanded clones.

>TRBJ2-6|.|.|TRBV4-3
CASSQRQGLSGANVLTF
TGCGCCAGCAGCCAAAGGCAGGGCTTATCTGGGGCCAACGTCCTGACTTTC
>TRBJ1-3|.|.|TRBV30
CAWSSRGVSGNTIYF
TGCGCCTGGAGTTCACGGGGTGTGTCGGGAAACACCATATATTTT
>TRBJ2-3|TRBD2|many|TRBV29-1
CSARGTSVSTDTQYF
TGCAGCGCCCGAGGGACTAGCGTTAGCACAGATACGCAGTATTTT
>TRBJ2-7|.|few|TRBV4-1
CASSQEVQATLYEQYF
TGCGCCAGCAGCCAAGAGGTTCAAGCGACCCTCTACGAGCAGTACTTC
>TRBJ2-1|.|.|TRBV6-6
CASTTLESTGSYNEQFF
TGTGCCAGCACCACCCTGGAGTCTACGGGCTCCTACAATGAGCAGTTCTTC
>TRBJ2-3|.|.|TRBV28
CATEGVSSTDTQYF
TGTGCCACCGAGGGTGTGTCTAGCACAGATACGCAGTATTTT
>TRBJ2-6|TRBD2|.|TRBV2
CASSVRLAGHPSSGANVLTF
TGTGCCAGCAGTGTTCGTCTAGCGGGCCACCCCTCCTCTGGGGCCAACGTCCTGACTTTC
>TRBJ2-7|TRBD1|few|TRBV28
CASSFQGDYEQYF
TGTGCCAGCAGTTTTCAGGGGGACTACGAGCAGTACTTC
>TRBJ2-1|TRBD2|once|TRBV3-1
CASSPPVIGLAWYNEQFF
TGTGCCAGCAGCCCACCTGTGATAGGACTAGCTTGGTACAATGAGCAGTTCTTC
>TRBJ2-7|.|.|TRBV5-6
CASSRAVGYEQYF
TGTGCCAGCAGCCGAGCGGTGGGGTACGAGCAGTACTTC
>TRBJ2-1|TRBD2|few|TRBV10-3
CAISADTSGRAYEQFF
TGTGCCATCAGTGCAGACACTAGCGGGAGGGCCTATGAGCAGTTCTTC
>TRBJ2-3|TRBD2|.|TRBV20-1
CSATVLAGGERDTQYF
TGCAGTGCTACTGTACTAGCGGGAGGGGAAAGGGATACGCAGTATTTT
>TRBJ1-2|.|.|TRBV14
CASSQDPRDNYGYTF
TGTGCCAGCAGCCAAGATCCCAGGGACAACTATGGCTACACCTTC
>TRBJ2-3|TRBD1|.|TRBV11-2
CASSYDGTVTDTQYF
TGTGCCAGCAGCTATGACGGGACAGTCACAGATACGCAGTATTTT
>TRBJ2-5|.|.|TRBV11-2
CASSGSSGIYEQYF
TGTGCCAGCAGCGGGAGCAGCGGAATTTATGAGCAGTACTTC
>TRBJ2-3|TRBD2|many|TRBV24-1
CATSRSSGRATSTDTQYF
TGTGCCACCAGTCGGTCTAGCGGGAGGGCCACTAGCACAGATACGCAGTATTTT
>TRBJ2-7|.|.|TRBV27
CASSFTFPPYEQYF
TGTGCCAGCAGTTTTACATTCCCACCCTACGAGCAGTACTTC
>TRBJ1-1|.|.|TRBV2
CASSWTRRDAFF
TGTGCCAGCAGTTGGACCCGACGGGATGCTTTCTTT
>TRBJ2-2|TRBD1|few|TRBV3-1
CASSQAAGQGEKWTGELFF
TGTGCCAGCAGCCAAGCGGCGGGACAGGGGGAGAAGTGGACCGGGGAGCTGTTTTTT
>TRBJ2-7|.|.|TRBV20-1
CSARLGGTYDEQYF
TGCAGTGCTAGACTAGGCGGAACTTATGACGAGCAGTACTTC
>TRBJ2-2|.|.|TRBV7-2
CASSQDQGPGELFF
TGTGCCAGCAGCCAGGACCAGGGTCCCGGGGAGCTGTTTTTT
>TRBJ2-7|TRBD2|few|TRBV5-1
CASNRAGASSYEQYF
TGCGCCAGCAACAGAGCGGGAGCGAGCTCCTACGAGCAGTACTTC
>TRBJ2-7|TRBD2|.|TRBV20-1
CSALPGLAGNYEQYF
TGCAGTGCTCTACCAGGACTAGCGGGAAACTACGAGCAGTACTTC
>TRBJ1-2|TRBD1|.|TRBV5-8
CASSWTDFRTGGVRNGYTF
TGTGCCAGCAGCTGGACAGACTTTCGGACAGGGGGCGTCCGAAATGGCTACACCTTC
>TRBJ2-7|.|.|TRBV5-5
CVSKITGSSSYEQYF
TGTGTCAGCAAGATTACAGGGTCTTCCTCCTACGAGCAGTACTTC
>TRBJ2-3|TRBD2|.|TRBV7-3
CASSSQRGSPDTQYF
TGTGCCAGCAGCTCTCAGCGGGGCTCGCCAGATACGCAGTATTTT
>TRBJ2-1|TRBD2|once|TRBV5-1
CASGFAGGPSYNEQFF
TGCGCCAGCGGCTTCGCGGGAGGGCCCTCCTACAATGAGCAGTTCTTC
>TRBJ1-5|.|.|TRBV7-9
CASSLAGQPQHF
TGTGCCAGCAGCTTAGCGGGGCAGCCCCAGCATTTT
>TRBJ2-7|TRBD2|.|TRBV9
CASSLGLADGGAYEQYF
TGTGCCAGCAGCCTGGGACTAGCGGACGGGGGGGCCTACGAGCAGTACTTC
>TRBJ2-5|.|.|TRBV7-6
CASSLAVQGRQTQYF
TGTGCCAGCAGCTTAGCGGTACAGGGACGCCAGACCCAGTACTTC
>TRBJ2-3|.|.|TRBV2
CASGGGGRKNTQYF
TGTGCCAGCGGGGGCGGCGGGAGAAAAAATACGCAGTATTTT
>TRBJ2-3|TRBD2|few|TRBV5-1
CASSPRRTSADTQYF
TGCGCCAGCAGCCCCCGAAGGACTAGCGCAGATACGCAGTATTTT
>TRBJ2-7|TRBD2|.|TRBV27
CASSTLAGGPGEQYF
TGTGCCAGCAGTACTCTAGCGGGAGGGCCGGGGGAGCAGTACTTC
>TRBJ1-2|.|few|TRBV28
CASSPLGQGTYGYTF
TGTGCCAGCAGTCCCCTCGGCCAGGGGACCTATGGCTACACCTTC
>TRBJ2-7|TRBD2|.|TRBV7-9
CATSGTGGYEQYF
TGTGCCACTTCCGGGACGGGGGGCTACGAGCAGTACTTC
>TRBJ2-1|TRBD2|once|TRBV10-3
CAISEQLAGRDEQFF
TGTGCCATCAGTGAGCAACTAGCGGGTAGGGATGAGCAGTTCTTC
>TRBJ2-1|.|.|TRBV12-5
CASGLNGGIYEQFF
TGTGCTAGTGGTTTGAACGGGGGAATCTATGAGCAGTTCTTC
>TRBJ2-7|.|.|TRBV10-3
CAVSEPGAVLEQYF
TGTGCCGTCAGTGAGCCAGGGGCGGTTCTCGAGCAGTACTTC
>TRBJ2-3|.|.|TRBV5-5
CASSPRWTDTDTQYF
TGTGCCAGCAGCCCCCGGTGGACAGACACAGATACGCAGTATTTT
>TRBJ1-1|.|many|TRBV5-1
CASSLGPEAFF
TGCGCCAGCAGCTTGGGTCCTGAAGCTTTCTTT
>TRBJ2-7|TRBD2|few|TRBV7-9
CASSSGLAGPSYEQYF
TGTGCCAGCAGCTCGGGACTAGCGGGACCCTCCTACGAGCAGTACTTC
>TRBJ2-7|.|.|TRBV25-1
CASSLTDRIPYEQYF
TGTGCCAGCAGTCTAACGGACAGAATCCCCTACGAGCAGTACTTC
>TRBJ2-1|TRBD2|.|TRBV24-1
CATSDGTSGISYNEQFF
TGTGCCACCAGTGATGGGACTAGCGGGATCTCCTACAATGAGCAGTTCTTC
>TRBJ1-2|.|.|TRBV14
CASSQAVNYGYTF
TGTGCCAGCAGCCAAGCTGTTAACTATGGCTACACCTTC